This T cell receptor (beta chain) was identified during a study of blood T cells in healthy people across ages. The CDR3 is made up of 14 amino acids. V was cut by 3 bases and J by 4 bases, with 11 bases left in between. Combining a sample-barcoded 5' primer with a J-beta primer mix, a second PCR ran for about 6 to 11 cycles. TCRdb independently ran MiXCR on the 5' RACE reads; one entry per CDR3 protein. The table lists 450,000 to 700,000 distinct CDR3 sequences, approximately 25% of them singletons, with 18% in the top ten. This TCR was sampled from a woman in her sixties or seventies in good health. This rearrangement joins TRBV12-3 or TRBV12-4 to TRBJ2-3; D is unresolved. Sequenced: blood. The CDR3 protein is CASSFSGLADTQYF. The DNA for the CDR3 is TGTGCCAGCAGTTTTTCGGGTCTGGCAGATACGCAGTATTTT.